This T cell receptor (beta chain) appears in the sequencing data of a study of blood T cells in healthy people across ages. Looking at the study overall: Capturing about one barcoded beta molecule per two T cells was achieved by template switching.

Germline V gene data show CDR1 as MNHNY and CDR2 as SVGAGI (reference sequence). Germline trimming cut 5 bases from V and 0 bases from J; bases unmatched to any gene: 4. CDR3 length equals 15 residues. For the second PCR, which ran for roughly 7 to 11 cycles, a sample-barcoded 5' primer and a J-beta primer mix were used. A single record per CDR3 protein comes from TCRdb applying MiXCR to the 5' RACE reads. The table shows 1 million or so distinct CDR3 sequences, with under 55% occurring only once. The sequenced sample consisted of blood. The receptor was derived from a woman in her fifties or sixties in good health. V usage is TRBV6-6 and J usage is TRBJ1-5; 7 bases map to TRBD1. The CDR3 loop is CASSHRGVSNQPQHF. The CDR3 coding sequence is TGTGCCAGCAGTCACAGGGGAGTTAGCAATCAGCCCCAGCATTTT.